The 32 T cell receptor beta chains below were found in one sample sequenced in a study of cytomegalovirus exposure and HLA in healthy donors. Measured with immunoSEQ multiplex PCR; TCRdb has only the in-frame clones, and not every one. The data show about 140,000 clones, over 80% seen once. Source material: PBMCs. Receptors were obtained from a man in his late teens or twenties in good health and CMV-seropositive.

This chain connects TRBV19 to TRBJ1-2, with D maybe TRBD1 (5 bases). CDR3 size: 16 residues. Deletions cut 4 bases from V and 7 bases from J, with 22 bases between. CDR1 and CDR2 (germline): LNHDA, SQIVND (reference sequence). The CDR3 DNA is TGTGCCAGTAGTAGAACCCGGGGGGTCGCCGTGGGTGGCTACACCTTC. Its translation: CASSRTRGVAVGGYTF. The full variable domain, in which reference TRBV19 and TRBJ1-2 provide the parts outside the CDR3, is DGGITQSPKYLFRKEGQNVTLSCEQNLNHDAMYWYRQDPGQGLRLIYYSQIVNDFQKGDIAEGYSVSREKKESFPLTVTSAQKNPTAFYLCASSRTRGVAVGGYTFGSGTRLTVV.

The chain is built from TRBV19 and TRBJ2-6; perhaps TRBD1 as D (6 bases). In germline, CDR1 is LNHDA, CDR2 SQIVND (reference sequence). V lost 5 bases and J 0 bases, leaving 14 bases between the germline ends. The CDR3 runs to 17 residues. As DNA, the CDR3 is TGTGCCAGTAGTTCCCTGCGACAGGTCTCTGGGGCCAACGTCCTGACTTTC. Encoded protein: CASSSLRQVSGANVLTF.

The chain recombines TRBV30 with TRBJ1-2; a weak D match, TRBD1 (6 bases). In germline, CDR1 is GTSNPN, CDR2 SVGIG (reference sequence). This CDR3 has 13 amino acids. The V gene lost 0 bases and the J gene lost 5 bases, with 10 bases spanning the gap. CDR3 DNA sequence: TGTGCCTGGAGTGTTAAGGGGGGGTATGGCTACACCTTC. Encoded protein: CAWSVKGGYGYTF.

This clone was detected only once. V gene TRBV6-6 combines with J gene TRBJ2-7; 8 bases fit TRBD2. Germline values: CDR1 MNHNY, CDR2 SVGAGI (reference sequence). The CDR3 runs to 13 residues. V was pared by 1 base and J by 5 bases, with 1 base of the junction left unmatched. The CDR3 coding sequence is TGTGCCAGCAGTTACTTGACTAGCGACGAGCAGTACTTC. Translating gives CASSYLTSDEQYF.

The chain links TRBV28 to TRBJ1-2; D perhaps matches TRBD1 (5 bases). The V end lost 3 bases, the J end lost 8 bases, and 13 bases lay between the germline ends. Germline V gives CDR1 MDHEN, CDR2 SYDVKM. The CDR3 extends over 13 amino acids. The CDR3, as DNA: TGTGCCAGCAGTTTCCAAAGGACAATGGGCTACACCTTC. It yields the protein CASSFQRTMGYTF.

This chain uses TRBV5-1 with TRBJ1-4; 7 bases align to TRBD1. The trim removed 3 bases at V and 3 bases at J, leaving 5 bases unmatched. The length of the CDR3 is 15 residues. CDR1 is SGHRS, CDR2 YFSETQ, per germline. CDR3 protein: CASSSEGASNEKLFF. DNA for the CDR3: TGCGCCAGCAGCTCCGAGGGGGCTTCTAATGAAAAACTGTTTTTT.

A word on this clone: Other DNA sequences in the sample encode the same CDR3. The V and J genes are TRBV5-1 and TRBJ2-1; a possible D gene is TRBD2 (5 bases). The germline CDR1 and CDR2 sequences are SGHRS and YFSETQ. The CDR3 consists of 15 residues. V gave up 0 bases and J gave up 0 bases, with 7 bases separating them. The CDR3, as DNA: TGCGCCAGCAGCTTGGTAGGGAGCTCCTACAATGAGCAGTTCTTC. Residues: CASSLVGSSYNEQFF.

This chain links TRBV2 with TRBJ2-7, with D possibly being TRBD2 (7 bases). The CDR3 has 16 residues. V lost 6 bases, J lost 3 bases, and 21 bases lay in between. Germline loops: CDR1 SNHLY, CDR2 FYNNEI. The CDR3 is CASSLWGGQGSYEQYF. The CDR3 DNA is TGTGCCAGCAGCCTATGGGGGGGGCAGGGAAGCTACGAGCAGTACTTC.

The chain recombines TRBV23-1 with TRBJ1-2; D is ambiguous. TRBV23-1 is recorded as an ORF, its role being uncertain. This CDR3 contains 16 residues. V was cut by 6 bases and J by 0 bases, with 17 bases left in between. DNA for the CDR3: TGCGCCAGCAGGCCCGAGGCGAGTTTTGCTAACTATGGCTACACCTTC. It encodes CASRPEASFANYGYTF.

This clone was observed once. The chain couples TRBV29-1 to TRBJ2-2; the match to TRBD1 covers 11 bases. The CDR3 has 15 amino acids. In germline, CDR1 is SQVTM, CDR2 ANQGSEA. With 8 bases clipped from V and 7 bases from J, the junction kept 12 bases outside the gene matches. CDR3 DNA sequence: TGCAGCACGCCCCGGACAGGGGGCAAGGTCGGGGAGCTGTTTTTT. Translated: CSTPRTGGKVGELFF.

This chain links TRBV19 with TRBJ2-1; D might be TRBD2 (7 bases). The CDR3 runs 14 residues. The V end lost 7 bases, the J end lost 8 bases, and 18 bases lay between the germline ends. Per germline, CDR1 LNHDA and CDR2 SQIVND (reference sequence). Here the CDR3 reads CASMYRGGIDEQFF. The DNA of the CDR3 is TGTGCCAGTATGTATAGGGGGGGCATCGATGAGCAGTTCTTC.

The genes are TRBV7-9 and TRBJ2-2, with 8 nucleotides matching TRBD2. CDR3 length: 15 amino acids. The J segment lost 4 bases and the V segment lost 7 bases, leaving 8 bases of the junction unmatched. The germline V gene encodes CDR1 SEHNR and CDR2 FQNEAQ (reference sequence). The CDR3 protein is CASTWVAGSTGELFF. The CDR3 DNA reads as TGTGCCAGCACCTGGGTAGCGGGGTCCACCGGGGAGCTGTTTTTT.

The rearrangement links TRBV28 to TRBJ2-1; a possible D gene is TRBD2 (5 bases). V lost 10 bases and J 0 bases, leaving 10 bases between the germline ends. CDR1 is MDHEN and CDR2 is SYDVKM in the germline V gene. CDR3 size: 13 residues. The CDR3 nucleotides read TGTGCCACAGCCCGGGACTCCTACAATGAGCAGTTCTTC. It yields the protein CATARDSYNEQFF.

The V call is TRBV13, the J call TRBJ2-5; D remains unclear. V lost 5 bases and J lost 5, with 18 bases in between. Germline CDR1 reads PRHDT; CDR2 reads FYEKMQ (reference sequence). The CDR3 loop spans 15 amino acids. The CDR3 loop reads CASSTSPSSAETQYF. CDR3 nucleotides: TGTGCCAGCAGCACTTCCCCGAGTTCTGCTGAGACCCAGTACTTC.

The chain is built from TRBV28 and TRBJ1-1, with TRBD1 as a possible D gene (6 bases). Germline V gene data show CDR1 as MDHEN and CDR2 as SYDVKM. The CDR3 length is 14 residues. Trimming stripped 6 bases from V and 4 bases from J, with 15 bases between. The CDR3 DNA is TGTGCCAGCAGGTCAGGGGTATGGGGCACTGAAGCTTTCTTT. This gives the protein CASRSGVWGTEAFF. The whole variable domain, remainder taken from reference TRBV28 and TRBJ1-1, is DVKVTQSSRYLVKRTGEKVFLECVQDMDHENMFWYRQDPGLGLRLIYFSYDVKMKEKGDIPEGYSVSREKKERFSLILESASTNQTSMYLCASRSGVWGTEAFFGQGTRLTVV.

This chain uses TRBV27 with TRBJ2-5; TRBD1 agrees at 7 bases. The CDR3 extends over 14 amino acids. V trimming: 3 bases; J trimming: 6 bases; junction bases outside the gene matches: 7. Germline V gene lookup returns CDR1 MNHEY and CDR2 SMNVEV (reference sequence). DNA of the CDR3: TGTGCCAGCAGTTTCCAAGGGGGCATGAAGACCCAGTACTTC. Its translation: CASSFQGGMKTQYF.

The chain has TRBV5-6 and TRBJ1-2, with TRBD1 matching over 10 bases. CDR3 length: 15 amino acids. The junction had 9 bases not matched to a gene; V was cut back by 6 bases and J by 4 bases. CDR1 is SGHDT, CDR2 YYEEEE, per germline. CDR3 coding DNA: TGTGCCAGCAACCTGGCGGGACAGGGGAGCTATGGCTACACCTTC. Amino acids: CASNLAGQGSYGYTF.

The chain couples TRBV19 to TRBJ2-5; D possibly corresponds to TRBD2 (7 bases). CDR1 is LNHDA, CDR2 SQIVND, per germline (reference sequence). The CDR3 loop spans 17 amino acids. The germline V and J ends were trimmed by 3 bases and 5 bases, with 22 bases remaining between them. The CDR3 spells CASSMGLGAGVGETQYF. The CDR3 bases are TGTGCCAGTAGTATGGGGCTGGGGGCGGGAGTAGGGGAGACCCAGTACTTC.

The chain is built from TRBV9 and TRBJ2-6; 8 positions agree with TRBD1. V lost 2 bases to trimming and J lost 3 bases; unmatched junction nucleotides: 7. The CDR3 is 17 amino acids. Germline V CDR1 and CDR2: SGDLS, YYNGEE. CDR3 in DNA: TGTGCCAGCAGCGTTGGACAGGGTGGAGGTGGGGCCAACGTCCTGACTTTC. Translated: CASSVGQGGGGANVLTF.

The chain carries TRBV27 and TRBJ1-2, with TRBD1 matching 9 bases. The V and J ends lost 6 bases and 5 bases, in that order; junction bases with no gene match: 10. The CDR3 sequence is 15 residues long. Germline lookup yields CDR1 MNHEY and CDR2 SMNVEV (reference sequence). The CDR3 sequence is CASRSPGQGGYGYTF. The CDR3 coding sequence is TGTGCCAGCAGGTCGCCGGGACAGGGTGGTTATGGCTACACCTTC.

This chain joins TRBV28 and TRBJ2-2; a possible D gene is TRBD2 (6 bases). The germline V gene has CDR1 MDHEN and CDR2 SYDVKM. V lost 2 bases and J lost 6, with 16 bases in between. The CDR3 is made up of 16 amino acids. The CDR3 region is CASSLVGAGRSGELFF. The CDR3 DNA reads TGTGCCAGCAGTTTAGTTGGGGCAGGGAGGTCCGGGGAGCTGTTTTTT.

The sample holds one count of this clone. This chain uses TRBV6-1 with TRBJ1-5; 9 nucleotides line up with TRBD1. Germline V gives CDR1 MNHNS, CDR2 SASEGT. The ends lost 6 bases at V and 1 base at J; junction bases unmatched: 4. This CDR3 has 15 residues. The CDR3, as DNA: TGTGCCAGCAGGGGACAGGGAGCGAGCAATCAGCCCCAGCATTTT. It yields the protein CASRGQGASNQPQHF.

The chain recombines TRBV11-2 with TRBJ1-1; D not certain. This CDR3 has 14 amino acids. CDR1 and CDR2 (germline): SGHAT, FQNNGV. V was pared by 5 bases and J by 0 bases, with 10 bases between. CDR3 loop: CASSAHRMNTEAFF. CDR3 DNA sequence: TGTGCCAGCAGCGCCCACAGAATGAACACTGAAGCTTTCTTT.

The V call is TRBV30, the J call TRBJ1-5, with D perhaps TRBD1 (6 bases). Deletions cut 2 bases from V and 0 bases from J, with 8 bases between. The germline V gene has CDR1 GTSNPN and CDR2 SVGIG (reference sequence). The CDR3 sequence is 14 residues long. In DNA, the CDR3 is TGTGCCTGGAGTCGGACAGATAGCAATCAGCCCCAGCATTTT. Translating gives CAWSRTDSNQPQHF. Full variable domain (outside the CDR3, taken from reference TRBV30 and TRBJ1-5): SQTIHQWPATLVQPVGSPLSLECTVEGTSNPNLYWYRQAAGRGLQLLFYSVGIGQISSEVPQNLSASRPQDRQFILSSKKLLLSDSGFYLCAWSRTDSNQPQHFGDGTRLSIL.

The gene calls are TRBV2 and TRBJ2-5; 9 bases line up with TRBD1. The CDR3 covers 15 residues. After removal of 5 bases from V and 5 bases from J, the junction contained 9 bases not matched to a gene. CDR1 SNHLY and CDR2 FYNNEI come from the germline V gene. The CDR3 is CASSITGQGGETQYF. The CDR3 DNA sequence: TGTGCCAGCAGTATAACGGGACAGGGAGGGGAGACCCAGTACTTC.

This sequence joins TRBV10-1 and TRBJ2-3; TRBD2 matches 10 bases. There are 15 residues in the CDR3. CDR1 is WNHNN, CDR2 SYGVQD, per germline (reference sequence). V lost 3 bases, J lost 4 bases, and 4 bases stayed unmatched. The CDR3 loop reads CASSDTSGIADTQYF. The CDR3 coding sequence is TGCGCCAGCAGTGATACTAGCGGGATTGCAGATACGCAGTATTTT.

The chain joins TRBV19 to TRBJ2-1, with a weak D call TRBD2 (6 bases). CDR3 length equals 15 residues. Trimming shortened V by 5 bases and J by 0 bases, and 11 bases separated the two germline ends. The V gene's germline CDR1 is LNHDA and CDR2 SQIVND (reference sequence). CDR3 nucleotide sequence: TGTGCCAGTAGTCCTAGGGACTTCTCCTACAATGAGCAGTTCTTC. Protein product: CASSPRDFSYNEQFF.

The chain uses TRBV28 and TRBJ1-1; weak D call: TRBD1 (6 bases). The germline V and J ends were trimmed by 6 bases and 0 bases, with 17 bases remaining between them. The CDR3 is made up of 16 amino acids. CDR1 and CDR2 from the germline V gene are MDHEN and SYDVKM. Written as DNA, the CDR3 is TGTGCCAGCAGAACCACAACAGGGCTCCTGAACACTGAAGCTTTCTTT. As protein: CASRTTTGLLNTEAFF.

V is TRBV5-1 and J is TRBJ1-2; TRBD1 agrees at 7 bases. V shed 3 bases, J shed 3 bases, and the junction held 2 bases outside the gene matches. The CDR3 sequence is 13 residues long. In germline, CDR1 is SGHRS, CDR2 YFSETQ. CDR3 protein: CASSSTGDYGYTF. The CDR3 DNA reads as TGCGCCAGCAGCTCCACAGGGGACTATGGCTACACCTTC. Using reference TRBV5-1 and TRBJ1-2 for the parts outside the CDR3, the full variable domain is KAGVTQTPRYLIKTRGQQVTLSCSPISGHRSVSWYQQTPGQGLQFLFEYFSETQRNKGNFPGRFSGRQFSNSRSEMNVSTLELGDSALYLCASSSTGDYGYTFGSGTRLTVV.

Only one count was recorded for this clone. The V gene is TRBV7-9, the J gene TRBJ1-6; D uncertain. CDR1 and CDR2 from the germline V gene are SEHNR and FQNEAQ (reference sequence). The CDR3 covers 14 residues. Trimming stripped 3 bases from V and 10 bases from J, with 13 bases between. This chain's CDR3 is CASSLGSPESPLHF. CDR3 DNA: TGTGCCAGCAGCTTGGGCTCCCCGGAATCACCCCTCCACTTT.

This rearrangement joins TRBV14 to TRBJ1-1; no clear D gene. V was clipped by 1 base and J by 2 bases, with 14 bases between them. CDR3 length: 16 residues. Germline lookup yields CDR1 SGHDN and CDR2 FVKESK. The CDR3 spells CASSQVPGHPNTEAFF. CDR3 DNA: TGTGCCAGCAGCCAAGTCCCCGGTCATCCCAACACTGAAGCTTTCTTT.

Concerning this clone itself: A read error may explain this, as a much larger clone is one base away. The chain links TRBV7-2 to TRBJ1-2; 8 bases align to TRBD1. V was pared by 4 bases and J by 4 bases, with 2 bases of the junction left unmatched. Germline assignment: CDR1 SGHTA and CDR2 FQGNSA. The CDR3 has 13 amino acids. The CDR3 sequence: CASSYGQGYGYTF. The CDR3 bases are TGTGCCAGCAGCTACGGACAGGGCTATGGCTACACCTTC.